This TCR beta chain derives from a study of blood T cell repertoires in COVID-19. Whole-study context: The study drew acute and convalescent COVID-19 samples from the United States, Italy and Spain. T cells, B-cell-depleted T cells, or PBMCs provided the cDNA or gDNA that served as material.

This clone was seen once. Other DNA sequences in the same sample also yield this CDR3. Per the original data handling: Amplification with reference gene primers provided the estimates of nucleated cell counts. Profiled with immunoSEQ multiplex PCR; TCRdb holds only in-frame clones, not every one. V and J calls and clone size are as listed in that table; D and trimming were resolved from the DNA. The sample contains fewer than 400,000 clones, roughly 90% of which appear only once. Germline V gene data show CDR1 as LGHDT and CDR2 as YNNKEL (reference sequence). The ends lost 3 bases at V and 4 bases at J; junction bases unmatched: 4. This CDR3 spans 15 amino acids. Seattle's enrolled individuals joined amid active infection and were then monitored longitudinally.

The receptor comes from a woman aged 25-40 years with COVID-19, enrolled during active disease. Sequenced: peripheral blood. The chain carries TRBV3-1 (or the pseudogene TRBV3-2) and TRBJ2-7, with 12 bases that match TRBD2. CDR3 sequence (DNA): TGTGCCAGCAGCCAGACTAGCGGGAGTTCGTACGAGCAGTACTTC. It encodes CASSQTSGSSYEQYF.